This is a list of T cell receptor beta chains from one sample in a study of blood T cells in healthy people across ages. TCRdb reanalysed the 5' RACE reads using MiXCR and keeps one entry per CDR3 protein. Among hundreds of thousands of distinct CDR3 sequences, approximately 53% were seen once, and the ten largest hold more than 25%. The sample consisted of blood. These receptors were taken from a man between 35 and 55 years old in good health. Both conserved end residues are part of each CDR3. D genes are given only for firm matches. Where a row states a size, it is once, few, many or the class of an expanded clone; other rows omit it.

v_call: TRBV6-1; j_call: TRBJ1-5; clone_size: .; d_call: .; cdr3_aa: CASSDSLNQPQHF; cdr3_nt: TGTGCCAGCAGTGACAGCCTCAATCAGCCCCAGCATTTT
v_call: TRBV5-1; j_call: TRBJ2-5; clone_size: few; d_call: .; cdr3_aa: CASSLSPGQLRETQYF; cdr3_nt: TGCGCCAGCAGCTTGTCGCCAGGGCAGCTGAGAGAGACCCAGTACTTC
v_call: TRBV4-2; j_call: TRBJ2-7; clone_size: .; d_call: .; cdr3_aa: CASSPTGSEQYF; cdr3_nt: TGTGCCAGCAGCCCAACAGGGAGCGAGCAGTACTTC
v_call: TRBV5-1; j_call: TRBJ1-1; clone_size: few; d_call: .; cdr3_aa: CASSLGRGYSTEAFF; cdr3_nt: TGCGCCAGCAGCTTGGGCAGGGGCTATTCTACTGAAGCTTTCTTT
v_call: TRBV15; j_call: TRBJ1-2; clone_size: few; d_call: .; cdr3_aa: CATSTRIQTGALGGYTF; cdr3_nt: TGTGCCACCAGCACCCGTATTCAAACCGGGGCCCTCGGTGGCTACACCTTC
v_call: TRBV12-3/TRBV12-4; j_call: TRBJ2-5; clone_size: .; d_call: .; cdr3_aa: CASSFTGQALETQYF; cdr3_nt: TGTGCCAGCAGTTTTACAGGTCAGGCCCTGGAGACCCAGTACTTC
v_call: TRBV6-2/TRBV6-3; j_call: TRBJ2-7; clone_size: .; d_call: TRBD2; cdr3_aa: CASRAGLAGSYEQYF; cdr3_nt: TGTGCCAGCAGGGCGGGACTAGCGGGTTCCTACGAGCAGTACTTC
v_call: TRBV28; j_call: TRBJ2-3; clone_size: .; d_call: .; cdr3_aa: CASSFLLATQYF; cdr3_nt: TGTGCCAGCAGTTTCCTCCTTGCGACGCAGTATTTT
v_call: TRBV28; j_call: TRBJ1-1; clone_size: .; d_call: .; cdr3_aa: CASSRPNTEAFF; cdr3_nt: TGTGCCAGCAGTCGCCCGAACACTGAAGCTTTCTTT
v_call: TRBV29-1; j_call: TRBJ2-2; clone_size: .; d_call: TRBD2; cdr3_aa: CSVGTSGSAFKLGELFF; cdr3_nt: TGCAGCGTTGGGACTAGCGGGAGCGCATTCAAACTCGGGGAGCTGTTTTTT
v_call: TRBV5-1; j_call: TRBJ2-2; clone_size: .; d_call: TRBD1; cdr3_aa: CASRPVPGQHLGELFF; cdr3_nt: TGCGCCAGCAGGCCAGTACCGGGACAGCACCTAGGGGAGCTGTTTTTT
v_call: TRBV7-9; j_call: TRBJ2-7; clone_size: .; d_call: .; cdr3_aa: CASSSQGIGRYEQYF; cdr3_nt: TGTGCCAGCAGCTCGCAGGGGATTGGGCGCTACGAGCAGTACTTC
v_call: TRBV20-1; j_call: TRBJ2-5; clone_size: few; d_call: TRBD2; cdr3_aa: CSASRGLGQETQYF; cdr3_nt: TGCAGTGCTTCTCGGGGACTAGGCCAAGAGACCCAGTACTTC
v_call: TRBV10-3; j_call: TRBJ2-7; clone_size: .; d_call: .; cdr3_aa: CAISESRGYYEQYF; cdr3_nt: TGTGCCATCAGTGAGTCGAGAGGGTACTACGAGCAGTACTTC
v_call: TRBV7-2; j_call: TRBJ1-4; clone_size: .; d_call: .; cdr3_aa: CASSLESFGNEKLFF; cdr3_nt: TGTGCCAGCAGCTTAGAGAGTTTCGGTAATGAAAAACTGTTTTTT
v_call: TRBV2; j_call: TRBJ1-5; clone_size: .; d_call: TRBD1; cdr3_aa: CASTGDRINQPQHF; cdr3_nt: TGTGCCAGCACCGGGGACAGGATAAATCAGCCCCAGCATTTT
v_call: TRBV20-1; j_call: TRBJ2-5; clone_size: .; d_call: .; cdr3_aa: CSASTGFVETQYF; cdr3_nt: TGCAGTGCTAGTACGGGGTTTGTTGAGACCCAGTACTTC
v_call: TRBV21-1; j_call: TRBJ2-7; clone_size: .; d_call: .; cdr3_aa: CASSDRGRAYEQYF; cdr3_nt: TGTGCCAGCAGCGACAGGGGCCGCGCCTACGAGCAGTACTTC
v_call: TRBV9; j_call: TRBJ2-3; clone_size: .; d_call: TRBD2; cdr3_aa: CASSVEASGRSRSDTQYF; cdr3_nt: TGTGCCAGCAGCGTAGAGGCTAGCGGGAGGAGTCGGTCAGATACGCAGTATTTT
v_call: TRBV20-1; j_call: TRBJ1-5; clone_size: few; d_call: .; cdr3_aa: CSAVGELANQPQHF; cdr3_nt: TGCAGTGCCGTGGGGGAGTTGGCCAATCAGCCCCAGCATTTT
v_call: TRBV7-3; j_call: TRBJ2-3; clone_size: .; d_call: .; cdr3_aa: CASSLTGGGGTDTQYF; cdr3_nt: TGTGCCAGCAGCTTAACGGGCGGCGGAGGCACAGATACGCAGTATTTT
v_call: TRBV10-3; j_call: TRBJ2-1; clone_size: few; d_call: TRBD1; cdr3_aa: CAIETGTGSSYNEQFF; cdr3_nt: TGTGCCATTGAAACCGGGACAGGTAGCTCCTACAATGAGCAGTTCTTC
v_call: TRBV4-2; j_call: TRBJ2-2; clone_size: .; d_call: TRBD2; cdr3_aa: CASSQERGGPGELFF; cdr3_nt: TGTGCCAGCAGCCAAGAGCGGGGGGGACCCGGGGAGCTGTTTTTT